The subject of this entry is one T cell receptor beta chain. The data were taken from a study of blood T cell repertoires in COVID-19. Across the study: COVID-19 samples collected from the United States, Italy and Spain covered acute and convalescent phases.

This CDR3 is built from 14 residues. The germline gives CDR1 SEHNR, CDR2 FQNEAQ (reference sequence). V shed 6 bases and J shed 5 bases, with 16 bases lying between them. Enrollees, about 18 to 89 years old, lived in 24 US areas. Participants' own reports of clinical history determined their cohort assignment. As handled by the study authors: Reference gene primer amplification gave nucleated cell count estimates. The method was immunoSEQ multiplex PCR; TCRdb's version includes in-frame clones alone and lacks a portion of them. That table is the source of V, J and clone size, and D and trimming were worked out from the DNA. The data show just over 250,000 clones, with around 80% seen just once and around 4.1% held by the top ten.

The TCR comes from a man aged 25-40 years with acute COVID-19. Input material: PBMCs or T cells enriched from blood (not recorded which). The genes are TRBV7-9 and TRBJ1-1, with a weak D call TRBD1 (6 bases). The CDR3 loop is CASRTQGESTEAFF. CDR3 DNA sequence: TGTGCCAGCAGGACACAGGGAGAAAGTACTGAAGCTTTCTTT.